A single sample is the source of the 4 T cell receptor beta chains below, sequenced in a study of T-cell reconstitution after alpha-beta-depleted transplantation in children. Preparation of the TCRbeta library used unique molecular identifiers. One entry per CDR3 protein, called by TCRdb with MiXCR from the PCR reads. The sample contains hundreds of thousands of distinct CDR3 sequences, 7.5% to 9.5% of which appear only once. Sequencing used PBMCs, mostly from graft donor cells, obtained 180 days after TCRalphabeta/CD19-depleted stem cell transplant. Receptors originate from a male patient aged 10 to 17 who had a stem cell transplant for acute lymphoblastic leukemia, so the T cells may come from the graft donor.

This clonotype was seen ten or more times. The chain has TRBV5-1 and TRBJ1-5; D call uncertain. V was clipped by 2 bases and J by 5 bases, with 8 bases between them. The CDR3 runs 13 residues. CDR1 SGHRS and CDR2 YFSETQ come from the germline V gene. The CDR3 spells CASSFPGDQPQHF. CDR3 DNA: TGCGCCAGCAGCTTCCCGGGTGATCAGCCCCAGCATTTT.

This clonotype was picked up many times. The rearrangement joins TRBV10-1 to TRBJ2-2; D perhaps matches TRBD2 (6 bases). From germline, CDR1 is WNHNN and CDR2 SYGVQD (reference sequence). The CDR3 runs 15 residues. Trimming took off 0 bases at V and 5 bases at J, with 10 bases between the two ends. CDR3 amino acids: CASSESTGRTGELFF. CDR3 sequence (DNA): TGCGCCAGCAGTGAGTCGACTGGGAGGACCGGGGAGCTGTTTTTT.

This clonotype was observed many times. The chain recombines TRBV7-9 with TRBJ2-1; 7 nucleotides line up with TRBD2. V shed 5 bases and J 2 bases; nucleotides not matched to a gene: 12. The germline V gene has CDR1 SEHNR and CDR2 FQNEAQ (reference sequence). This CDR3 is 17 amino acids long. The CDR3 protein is CASSPSETSMTYNEQFF. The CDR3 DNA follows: TGTGCCAGCAGCCCGAGTGAGACTAGCATGACCTACAATGAGCAGTTCTTC.

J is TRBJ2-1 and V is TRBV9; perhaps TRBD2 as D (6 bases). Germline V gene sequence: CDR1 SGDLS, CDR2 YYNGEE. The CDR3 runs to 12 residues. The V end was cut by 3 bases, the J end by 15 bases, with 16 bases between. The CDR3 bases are TGTGCCAGCAGCGAGAGGGACTCCCAGGCGTTCTTC. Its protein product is CASSERDSQAFF.